The entry below describes one T cell receptor (beta chain). What it binds is unknown. This sample is drawn from a study of immune evolution from preneoplasia to lung adenocarcinoma. Study information: HLA loss of heterozygosity: under 7.5% AIS, about 15% MIA, over 30% ADC, none AAH. General study findings and limits: Top clone share appeared to fall from AAH through AIS, MIA, adenocarcinoma. Clonality was highest in normal lung, lower in later-stage lesions apparently.

The germline CDR1 and CDR2 sequences are SGHRS and YFSETQ. V lost 3 bases, J lost 4 bases, and 5 bases stayed unmatched. CDR3 size: 14 residues. Method: immunoSEQ multiplex PCR; TCRdb's copy keeps in-frame clones and lacks some. The sample includes several thousand clones, approximately 80% of them seen just once. After pathologic assessment, macro-dissection selected premalignant or tumor cells for extraction. Sequenced material: FFPE lung adenocarcinoma in situ tissue. This receptor was taken from an older donor with lung adenocarcinoma. The rearrangement joins TRBV5-1 to TRBJ2-5; TRBD1 agrees at 8 bases. DNA of the CDR3: TGCGCCAGCAGCTCGGGGGACAGGATAGAGACCCAGTACTTC. The encoded protein is CASSSGDRIETQYF.